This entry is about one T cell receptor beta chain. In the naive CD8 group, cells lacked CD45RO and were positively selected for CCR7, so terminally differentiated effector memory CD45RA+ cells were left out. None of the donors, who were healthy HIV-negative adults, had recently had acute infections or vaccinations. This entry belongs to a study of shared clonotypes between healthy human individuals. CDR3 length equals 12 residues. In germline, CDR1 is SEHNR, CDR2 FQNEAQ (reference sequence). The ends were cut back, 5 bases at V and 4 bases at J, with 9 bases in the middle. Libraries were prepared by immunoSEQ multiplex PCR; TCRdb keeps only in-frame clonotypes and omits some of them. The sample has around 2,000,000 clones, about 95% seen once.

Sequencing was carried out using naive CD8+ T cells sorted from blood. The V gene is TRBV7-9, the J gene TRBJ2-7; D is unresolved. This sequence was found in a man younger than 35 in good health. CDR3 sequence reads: CASSHASYEQYF. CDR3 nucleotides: TGTGCCAGCAGCCATGCATCGTACGAGCAGTACTTC.